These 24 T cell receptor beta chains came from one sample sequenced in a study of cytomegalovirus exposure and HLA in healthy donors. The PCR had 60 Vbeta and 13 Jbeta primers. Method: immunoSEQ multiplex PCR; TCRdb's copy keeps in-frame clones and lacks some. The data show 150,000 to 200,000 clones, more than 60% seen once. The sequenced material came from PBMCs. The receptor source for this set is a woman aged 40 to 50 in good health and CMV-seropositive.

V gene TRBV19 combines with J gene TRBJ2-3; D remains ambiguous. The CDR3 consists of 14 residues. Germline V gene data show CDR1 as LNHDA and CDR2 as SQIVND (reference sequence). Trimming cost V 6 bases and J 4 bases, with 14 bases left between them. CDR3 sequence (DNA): TGTGCCAGTAGCATGAGACTCGGCGCAGATACGCAGTATTTT. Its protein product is CASSMRLGADTQYF.

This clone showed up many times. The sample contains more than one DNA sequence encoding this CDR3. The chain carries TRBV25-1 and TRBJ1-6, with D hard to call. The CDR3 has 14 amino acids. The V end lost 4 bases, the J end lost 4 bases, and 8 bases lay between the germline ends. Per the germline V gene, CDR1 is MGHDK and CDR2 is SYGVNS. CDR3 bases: TGTGCCAGCAGTGGGACGGGGTATAATTCACCCCTCCACTTT. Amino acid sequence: CASSGTGYNSPLHF.

CDR3 residues: CASSLAGGWGDNEQFF. The CDR3 nucleotides are TGTGCCAGCAGCTTAGCGGGAGGGTGGGGAGACAATGAGCAGTTCTTC. This chain uses TRBV11-2 with TRBJ2-1; 8 bases are shared with TRBD2. The CDR3 loop spans 16 amino acids. The V and J ends lost 1 base and 5 bases, in that order; junction bases with no gene match: 7. The germline CDR1 and CDR2 sequences are SGHAT and FQNNGV.

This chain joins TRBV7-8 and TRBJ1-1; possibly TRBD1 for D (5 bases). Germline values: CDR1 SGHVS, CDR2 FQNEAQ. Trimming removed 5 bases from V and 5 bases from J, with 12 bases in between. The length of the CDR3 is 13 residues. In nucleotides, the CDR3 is TGTGCCAGCAGCCTCGGGGGAGAAACTGAAGCTTTCTTT. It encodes CASSLGGETEAFF.

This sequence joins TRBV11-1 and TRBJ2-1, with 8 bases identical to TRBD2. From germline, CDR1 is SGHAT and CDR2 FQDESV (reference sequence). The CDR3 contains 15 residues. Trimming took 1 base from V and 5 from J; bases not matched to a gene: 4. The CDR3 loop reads CASSLVAGGDNEQFF. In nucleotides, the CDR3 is TGTGCCAGCAGCTTAGTCGCGGGGGGCGACAATGAGCAGTTCTTC.

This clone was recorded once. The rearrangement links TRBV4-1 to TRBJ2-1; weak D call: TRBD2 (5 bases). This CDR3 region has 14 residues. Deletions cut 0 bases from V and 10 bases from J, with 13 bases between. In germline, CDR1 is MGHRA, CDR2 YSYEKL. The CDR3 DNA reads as TGCGCCAGCAGCCAAGAACGAGGGATAGACGAGCAGTTCTTC. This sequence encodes CASSQERGIDEQFF.

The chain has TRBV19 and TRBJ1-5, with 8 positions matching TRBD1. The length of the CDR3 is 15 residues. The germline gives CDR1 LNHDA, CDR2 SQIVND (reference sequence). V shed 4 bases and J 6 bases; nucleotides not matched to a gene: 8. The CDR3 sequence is CASSNSGGASQPQHF. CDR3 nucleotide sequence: TGTGCCAGTAGTAATTCAGGGGGCGCGAGTCAGCCCCAGCATTTT.

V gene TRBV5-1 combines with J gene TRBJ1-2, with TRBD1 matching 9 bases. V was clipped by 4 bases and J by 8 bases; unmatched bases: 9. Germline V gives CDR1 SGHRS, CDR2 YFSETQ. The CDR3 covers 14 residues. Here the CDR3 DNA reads TGCGCCAGCAGCAACCCCGGGACAGGGCGAGGCTACACCTTC. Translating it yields CASSNPGTGRGYTF. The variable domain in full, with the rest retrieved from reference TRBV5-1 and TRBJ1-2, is KAGVTQTPRYLIKTRGQQVTLSCSPISGHRSVSWYQQTPGQGLQFLFEYFSETQRNKGNFPGRFSGRQFSNSRSEMNVSTLELGDSALYLCASSNPGTGRGYTFGSGTRLTVV.

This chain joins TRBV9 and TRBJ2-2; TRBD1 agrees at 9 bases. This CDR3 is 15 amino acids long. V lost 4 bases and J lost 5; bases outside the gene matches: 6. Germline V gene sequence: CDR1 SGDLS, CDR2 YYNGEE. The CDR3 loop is CASSTGQGLTGELFF. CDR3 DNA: TGTGCCAGCAGCACGGGACAGGGTCTAACCGGGGAGCTGTTTTTT.

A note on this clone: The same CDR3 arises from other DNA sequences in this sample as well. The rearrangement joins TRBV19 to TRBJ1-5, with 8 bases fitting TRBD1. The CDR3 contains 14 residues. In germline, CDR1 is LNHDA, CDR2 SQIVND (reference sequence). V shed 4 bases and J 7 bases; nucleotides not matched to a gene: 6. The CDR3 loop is CASSTTGGSQPQHF. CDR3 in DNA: TGTGCCAGTAGTACAACAGGGGGGAGCCAGCCCCAGCATTTT.

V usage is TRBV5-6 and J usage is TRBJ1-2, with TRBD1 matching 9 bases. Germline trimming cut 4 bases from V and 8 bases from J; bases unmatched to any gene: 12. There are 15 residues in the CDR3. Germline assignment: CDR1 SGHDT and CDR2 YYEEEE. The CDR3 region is CASSQRGTGSGGYTF. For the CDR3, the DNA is TGTGCCAGCAGCCAGCGGGGGACAGGGAGCGGAGGCTACACCTTC.

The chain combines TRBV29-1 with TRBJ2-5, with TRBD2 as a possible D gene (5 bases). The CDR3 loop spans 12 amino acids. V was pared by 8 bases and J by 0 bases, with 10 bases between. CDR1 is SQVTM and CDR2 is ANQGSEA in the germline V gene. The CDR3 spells CSPRDHQETQYF. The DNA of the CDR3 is TGCAGCCCCCGGGATCACCAAGAGACCCAGTACTTC.

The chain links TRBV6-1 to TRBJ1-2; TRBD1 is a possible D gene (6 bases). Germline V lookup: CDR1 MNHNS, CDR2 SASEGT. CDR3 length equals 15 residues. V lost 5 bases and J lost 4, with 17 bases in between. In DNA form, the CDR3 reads TGTGCCAGCAGTCAACAAAAATCAGGGGCCTATGGCTACACCTTC. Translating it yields CASSQQKSGAYGYTF.

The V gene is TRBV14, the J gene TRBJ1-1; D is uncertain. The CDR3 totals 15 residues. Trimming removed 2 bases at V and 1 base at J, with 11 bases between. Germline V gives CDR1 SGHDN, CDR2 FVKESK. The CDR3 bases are TGTGCCAGCAGCCAATTTTTGGGCCCGAACACTGAAGCTTTCTTT. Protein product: CASSQFLGPNTEAFF. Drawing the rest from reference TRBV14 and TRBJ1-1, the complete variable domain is EAGVTQFPSHSVIEKGQTVTLRCDPISGHDNLYWYRRVMGKEIKFLLHFVKESKQDESGMPNNRFLAERTGGTYSTLKVQPAELEDSGVYFCASSQFLGPNTEAFFGQGTRLTVV.

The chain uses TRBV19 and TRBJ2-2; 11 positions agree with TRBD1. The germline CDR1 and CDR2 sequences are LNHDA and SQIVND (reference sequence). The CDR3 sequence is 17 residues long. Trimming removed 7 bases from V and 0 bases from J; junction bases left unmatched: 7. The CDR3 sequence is CASNYRTGGANTGELFF. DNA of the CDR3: TGTGCCAGTAATTATCGGACAGGGGGCGCGAACACCGGGGAGCTGTTTTTT.

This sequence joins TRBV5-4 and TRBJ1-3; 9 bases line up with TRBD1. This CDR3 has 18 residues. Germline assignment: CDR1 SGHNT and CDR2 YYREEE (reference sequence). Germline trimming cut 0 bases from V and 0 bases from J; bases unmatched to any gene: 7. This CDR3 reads CASSLAGQGSLSGNTIYF. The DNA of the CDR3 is TGTGCCAGCAGCTTGGCGGGACAGGGCTCACTCTCTGGAAACACCATATATTTT.

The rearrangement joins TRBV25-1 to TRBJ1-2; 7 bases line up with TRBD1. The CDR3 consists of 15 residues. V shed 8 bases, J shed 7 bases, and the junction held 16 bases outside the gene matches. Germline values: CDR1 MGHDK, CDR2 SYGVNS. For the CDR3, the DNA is TGTGCCAGCCAGGGGACAGCCCTCACTCCAGTTGGCTACACCTTC. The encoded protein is CASQGTALTPVGYTF.

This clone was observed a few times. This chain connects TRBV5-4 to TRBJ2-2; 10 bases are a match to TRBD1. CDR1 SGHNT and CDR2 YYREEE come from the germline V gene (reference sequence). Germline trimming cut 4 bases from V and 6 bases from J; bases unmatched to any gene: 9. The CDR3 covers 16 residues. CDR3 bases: TGTGCCAGCAGCGACGGGGACAGGGGTCGATCCGGGGAGCTGTTTTTT. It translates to CASSDGDRGRSGELFF.

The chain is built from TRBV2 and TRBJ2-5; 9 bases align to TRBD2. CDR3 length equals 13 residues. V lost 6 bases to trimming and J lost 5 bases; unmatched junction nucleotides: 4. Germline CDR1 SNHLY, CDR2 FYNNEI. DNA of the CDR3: TGTGCCAGCAGCCCGGGACTAGCTGAGACCCAGTACTTC. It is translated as CASSPGLAETQYF.

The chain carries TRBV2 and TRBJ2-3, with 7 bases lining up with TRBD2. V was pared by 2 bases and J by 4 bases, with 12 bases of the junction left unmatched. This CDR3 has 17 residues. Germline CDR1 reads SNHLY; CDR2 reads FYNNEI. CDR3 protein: CASSEHRLADTADTQYF. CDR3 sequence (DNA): TGTGCCAGCAGTGAACATCGGCTAGCGGATACGGCAGATACGCAGTATTTT.

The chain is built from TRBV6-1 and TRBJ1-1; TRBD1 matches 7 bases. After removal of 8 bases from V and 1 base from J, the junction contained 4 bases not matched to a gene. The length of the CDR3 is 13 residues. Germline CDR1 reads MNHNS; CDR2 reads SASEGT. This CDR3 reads CASGGTANTEAFF. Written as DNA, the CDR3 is TGTGCCAGCGGAGGGACAGCGAACACTGAAGCTTTCTTT.

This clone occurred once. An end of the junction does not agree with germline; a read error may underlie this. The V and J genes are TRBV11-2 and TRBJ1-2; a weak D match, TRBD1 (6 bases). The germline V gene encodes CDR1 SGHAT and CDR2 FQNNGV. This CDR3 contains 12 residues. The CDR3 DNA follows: TGTGCCAACAGCTTACAGGGCTTTGGCTACACCTTC. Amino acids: CANSLQGFGYTF.

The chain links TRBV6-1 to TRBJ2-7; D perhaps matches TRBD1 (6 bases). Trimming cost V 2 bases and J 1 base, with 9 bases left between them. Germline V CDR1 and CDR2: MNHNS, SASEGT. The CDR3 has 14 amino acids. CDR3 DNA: TGTGCCAGCAGTGAAAGACAGGTTTCCTACGAGCAGTACTTC. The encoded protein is CASSERQVSYEQYF.

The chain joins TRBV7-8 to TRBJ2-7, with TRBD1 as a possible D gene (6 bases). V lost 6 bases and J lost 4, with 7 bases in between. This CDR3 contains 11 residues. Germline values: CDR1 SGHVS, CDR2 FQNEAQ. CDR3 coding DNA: TGTGCCAGCAGAGGACAGTACGAGCAGTACTTC. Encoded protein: CASRGQYEQYF.